The clone carrying this T cell receptor beta chain was counted only a few times. These data originate in a study of T cells in Graves' hyperthyroidism and ophthalmopathy. Amplification yielded TCR beta CDR3 regions, with RNA transcripts as the source. The HTBI primer set drove a first-round RT-PCR of the TCR CDR3. TCRdb redid the calling of the multiplex PCR reads with MiXCR, one entry per CDR3 protein. The sample includes about 46,000 distinct CDR3 sequences, approximately 50% of them seen just once. This CDR3 has 15 residues. V was pared by 1 base and J by 1 base, with 10 bases between. Germline V gives CDR1 SQVTM, CDR2 ANQGSEA.

Sequencing was performed on peripheral blood or thyroid tissue (not recorded which). This TCR came from a woman aged 45 to 65 with Graves' hyperthyroidism. V is TRBV29-1 and J is TRBJ2-2, with D possibly being TRBD2 (5 bases). For the CDR3, the DNA is TGCAGCGTTGAAGGGACTCCGGGGAACACCGGGGAGCTGTTTTTT. Encoded protein: CSVEGTPGNTGELFF.